The next 8 T cell receptor beta chains were all read from a single sample in a study of T cell responses to AZD1222 COVID-19 vaccine. The method was immunoSEQ multiplex PCR; TCRdb's version includes in-frame clones alone and lacks a portion of them. The table shows around 170,000 clones, with approximately 90% occurring only once. This sample comprised peripheral blood, obtained on day 0 of AZD1222 vaccination. The receptor set was obtained from an adult in good health.

This chain uses TRBV3-1 (or the pseudogene TRBV3-2) with TRBJ2-7; possibly TRBD1 for D (6 bases). CDR3 length: 13 amino acids. From germline, CDR1 is LGHDT and CDR2 YNNKEL (reference sequence). Trimming shortened V by 4 bases and J by 3 bases, and 10 bases separated the two germline ends. The CDR3 sequence is CASSLQGVYEQYF. The CDR3 bases are TGTGCCAGCAGCCTACAGGGCGTCTACGAGCAGTACTTC.

This chain connects TRBV4-3 to TRBJ2-7; 9 nucleotides agree with TRBD1. Germline assignment: CDR1 LGHNA and CDR2 YSLEER. Trimming removed 3 bases from V and 4 bases from J; junction bases left unmatched: 7. The CDR3 totals 15 residues. The CDR3 reads CASSHHTGGDYEQYF. As DNA, the CDR3 is TGCGCCAGCAGCCACCACACAGGGGGCGATTACGAGCAGTACTTC.

This chain joins TRBV18 and TRBJ1-1; D uncertain. Trimming took 2 bases from V and 6 from J, leaving 13 bases between them. The germline CDR1 and CDR2 sequences are KGHSH and LQKENI. CDR3 length: 14 amino acids. For the CDR3, the DNA is TGTGCCAGCTCACCAAGGCACACGGGGTCTGAAGCTTTCTTT. Its translation is CASSPRHTGSEAFF.

The table lists this clone with a count of one. V usage is TRBV6-5 and J usage is TRBJ2-7, with D possibly being TRBD1 (5 bases). The germline CDR1 and CDR2 sequences are MNHEY and SVGAGI. V shed 6 bases and J shed 4 bases, with 13 bases lying between them. This CDR3 spans 13 amino acids. The CDR3 DNA reads as TGTGCCAGCAGGCTACACCAGGGATACGAGCAGTACTTC. Protein product: CASRLHQGYEQYF.

V and J are TRBV11-3 and TRBJ2-5; perhaps D is TRBD1 or TRBD2 (7 bases each). CDR3 length equals 16 residues. Germline CDR1 reads SGHNT; CDR2 reads YENEEA. V lost 5 bases and J 5 bases, leaving 21 bases between the germline ends. The CDR3 region is CASSPRVRGGVETQYF. The CDR3 coding sequence is TGTGCCAGCAGCCCGAGGGTCAGGGGGGGAGTCGAGACCCAGTACTTC.

The genes are TRBV3-1 (or the pseudogene TRBV3-2) and TRBJ2-2, with 11 bases that match TRBD2. The V gene's germline CDR1 is LGHDT and CDR2 YNNKEL (reference sequence). V shed 1 base, J shed 6 bases, and the junction held 7 bases outside the gene matches. The CDR3 loop spans 17 amino acids. CDR3 coding DNA: TGTGCCAGCAGCCAAGGGGCTAGCGGGAGGAAAGCCGGGGAGCTGTTTTTT. It specifies CASSQGASGRKAGELFF.

The chain carries TRBV5-1 and TRBJ2-7; 12 bases agree with TRBD1. Germline V gives CDR1 SGHRS, CDR2 YFSETQ. The CDR3 covers 14 residues. V lost 5 bases, J lost 3 bases, and 3 bases stayed unmatched. CDR3 nucleotide sequence: TGCGCCAGCAGGGGGACAGGGGGCGACTACGAGCAGTACTTC. This translates into CASRGTGGDYEQYF.

The chain combines TRBV6-5 with TRBJ1-1, with 8 bases aligning to TRBD1. This CDR3 comprises 14 residues. Germline loops: CDR1 MNHEY, CDR2 SVGAGI. V dropped 6 bases and J dropped 3; count of bases not matched to a gene: 6. In DNA form, the CDR3 reads TGTGCCAGCAGAAAGGACAGGGCGGACACTGAAGCTTTCTTT. Translated: CASRKDRADTEAFF.